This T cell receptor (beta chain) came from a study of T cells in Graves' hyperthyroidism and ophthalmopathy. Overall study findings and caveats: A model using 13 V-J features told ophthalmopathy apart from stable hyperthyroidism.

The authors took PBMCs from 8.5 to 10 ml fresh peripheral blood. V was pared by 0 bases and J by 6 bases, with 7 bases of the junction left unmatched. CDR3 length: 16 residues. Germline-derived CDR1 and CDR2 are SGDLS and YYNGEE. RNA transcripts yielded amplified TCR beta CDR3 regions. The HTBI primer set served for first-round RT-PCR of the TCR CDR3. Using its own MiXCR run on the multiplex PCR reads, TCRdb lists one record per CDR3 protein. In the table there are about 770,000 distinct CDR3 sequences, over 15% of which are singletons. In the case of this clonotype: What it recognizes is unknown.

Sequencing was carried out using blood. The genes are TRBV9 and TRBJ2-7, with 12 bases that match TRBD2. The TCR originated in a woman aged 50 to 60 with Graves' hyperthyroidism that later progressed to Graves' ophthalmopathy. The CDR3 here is CASSVEASGGAFEQYF. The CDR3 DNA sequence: TGTGCCAGCAGCGTAGAAGCTAGCGGGGGGGCCTTCGAGCAGTACTTC.